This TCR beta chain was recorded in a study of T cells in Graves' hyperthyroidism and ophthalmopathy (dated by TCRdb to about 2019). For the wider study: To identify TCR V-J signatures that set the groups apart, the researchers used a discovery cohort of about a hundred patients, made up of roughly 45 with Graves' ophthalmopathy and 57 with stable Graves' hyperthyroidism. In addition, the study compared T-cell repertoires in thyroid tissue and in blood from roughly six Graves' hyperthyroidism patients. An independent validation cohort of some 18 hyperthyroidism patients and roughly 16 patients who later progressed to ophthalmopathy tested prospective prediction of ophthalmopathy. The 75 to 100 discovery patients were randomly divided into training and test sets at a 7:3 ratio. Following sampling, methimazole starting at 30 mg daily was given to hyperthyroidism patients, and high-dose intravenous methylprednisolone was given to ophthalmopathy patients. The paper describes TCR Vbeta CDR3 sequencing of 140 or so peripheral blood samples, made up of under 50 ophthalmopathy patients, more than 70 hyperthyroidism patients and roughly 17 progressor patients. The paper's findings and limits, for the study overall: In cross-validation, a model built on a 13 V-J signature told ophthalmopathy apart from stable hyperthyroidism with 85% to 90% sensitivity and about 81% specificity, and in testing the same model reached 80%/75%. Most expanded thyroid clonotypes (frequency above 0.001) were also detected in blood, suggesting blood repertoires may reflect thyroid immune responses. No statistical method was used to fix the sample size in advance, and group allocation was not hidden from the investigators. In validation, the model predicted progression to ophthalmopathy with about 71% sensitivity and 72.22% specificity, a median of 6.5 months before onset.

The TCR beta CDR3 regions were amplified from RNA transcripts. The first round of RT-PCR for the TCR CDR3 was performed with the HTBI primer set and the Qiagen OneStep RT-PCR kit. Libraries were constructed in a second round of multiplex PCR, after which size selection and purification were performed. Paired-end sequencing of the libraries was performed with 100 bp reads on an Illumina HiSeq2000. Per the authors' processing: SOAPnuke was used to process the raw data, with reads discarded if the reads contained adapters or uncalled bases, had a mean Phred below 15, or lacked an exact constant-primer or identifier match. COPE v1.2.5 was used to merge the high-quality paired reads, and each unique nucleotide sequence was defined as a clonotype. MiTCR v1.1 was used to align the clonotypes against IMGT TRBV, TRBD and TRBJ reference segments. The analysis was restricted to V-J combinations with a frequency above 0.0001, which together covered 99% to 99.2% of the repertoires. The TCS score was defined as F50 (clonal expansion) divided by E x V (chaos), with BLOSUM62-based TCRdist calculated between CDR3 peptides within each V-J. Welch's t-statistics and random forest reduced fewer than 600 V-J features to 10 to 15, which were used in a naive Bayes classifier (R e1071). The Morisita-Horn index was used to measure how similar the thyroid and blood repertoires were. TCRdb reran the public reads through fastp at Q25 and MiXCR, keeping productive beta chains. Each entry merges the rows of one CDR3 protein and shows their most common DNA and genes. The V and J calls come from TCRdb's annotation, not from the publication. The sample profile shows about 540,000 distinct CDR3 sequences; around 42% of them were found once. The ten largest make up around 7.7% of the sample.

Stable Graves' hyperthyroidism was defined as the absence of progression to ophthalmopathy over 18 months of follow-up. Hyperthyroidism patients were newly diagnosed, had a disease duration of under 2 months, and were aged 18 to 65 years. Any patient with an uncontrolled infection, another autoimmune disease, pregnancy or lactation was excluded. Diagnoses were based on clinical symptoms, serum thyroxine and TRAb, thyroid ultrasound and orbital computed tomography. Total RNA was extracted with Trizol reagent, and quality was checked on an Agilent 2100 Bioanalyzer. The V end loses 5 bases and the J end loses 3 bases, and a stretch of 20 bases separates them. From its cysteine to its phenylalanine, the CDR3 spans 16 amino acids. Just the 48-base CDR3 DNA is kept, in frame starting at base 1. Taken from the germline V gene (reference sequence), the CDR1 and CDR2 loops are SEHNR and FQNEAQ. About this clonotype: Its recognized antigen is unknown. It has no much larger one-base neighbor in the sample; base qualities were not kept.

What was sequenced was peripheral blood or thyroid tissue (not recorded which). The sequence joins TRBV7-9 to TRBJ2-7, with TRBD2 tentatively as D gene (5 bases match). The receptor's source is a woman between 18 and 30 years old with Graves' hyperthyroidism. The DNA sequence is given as TGTGCCAGCAGCCTCTCGAGCGGTCACAGCTACTACGAGCAGTACTTC. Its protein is CASSLSSGHSYYEQYF.